This entry concerns a single TCR beta chain. Antigen specificity is unknown. This CDR3 has 14 residues. V was pared by 4 bases and J by 2 bases, with 2 bases of the junction left unmatched. Germline V gives CDR1 SGDLS, CDR2 YYNGEE. Here immunoSEQ multiplex PCR was the method, and the copy in TCRdb shows in-frame clones only, minus some. Among 25,000 to 35,000 clones listed, roughly four fifths were seen once. The sample belongs to a study of early stage breast cancer tumors. Findings and caveats of the study: Most shared enriched TCRB sequences were commonly generated ones.

V and J are TRBV9 and TRBJ2-2, with TRBD2 matching 7 bases. Sequences were obtained from blood. The TCR comes from a person aged 35-49 years with breast cancer. This CDR3 reads CASSPSGNTGELFF. The CDR3 bases are TGTGCCAGCAGCCCTAGCGGTAACACCGGGGAGCTGTTTTTT.